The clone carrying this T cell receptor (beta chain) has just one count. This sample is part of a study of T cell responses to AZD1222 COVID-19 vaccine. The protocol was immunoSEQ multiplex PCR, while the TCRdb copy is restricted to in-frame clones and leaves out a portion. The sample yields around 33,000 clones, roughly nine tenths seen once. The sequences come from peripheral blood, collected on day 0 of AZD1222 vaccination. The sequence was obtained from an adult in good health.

Here the CDR3 DNA reads TGTGCCAGCAGCCTCCCGAGATCAACCCCGCCTGGAAACACCATATATTTT. Its protein product is CASSLPRSTPPGNTIYF. The genes are TRBV3-1 (or the pseudogene TRBV3-2) and TRBJ1-3; no reliable D call. CDR3 length: 17 residues. Germline CDR1 LGHDT, CDR2 YNNKEL (reference sequence). Trimming stripped 4 bases from V and 2 bases from J, with 18 bases between.